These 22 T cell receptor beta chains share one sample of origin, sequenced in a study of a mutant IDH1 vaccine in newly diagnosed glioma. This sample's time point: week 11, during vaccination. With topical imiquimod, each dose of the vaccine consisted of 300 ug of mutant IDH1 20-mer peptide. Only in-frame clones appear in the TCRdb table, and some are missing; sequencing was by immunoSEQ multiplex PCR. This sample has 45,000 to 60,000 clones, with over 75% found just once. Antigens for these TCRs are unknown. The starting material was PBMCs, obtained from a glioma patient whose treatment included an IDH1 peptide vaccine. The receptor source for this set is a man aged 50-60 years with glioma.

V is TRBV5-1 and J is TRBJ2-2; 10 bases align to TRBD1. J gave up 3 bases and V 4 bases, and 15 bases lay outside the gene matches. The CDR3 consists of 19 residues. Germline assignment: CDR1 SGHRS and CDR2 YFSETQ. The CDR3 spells CASSLGDRGTLFDTGELFF. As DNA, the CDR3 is TGCGCCAGCAGCCTAGGGGACAGGGGAACCCTTTTCGACACCGGGGAGCTGTTTTTT.

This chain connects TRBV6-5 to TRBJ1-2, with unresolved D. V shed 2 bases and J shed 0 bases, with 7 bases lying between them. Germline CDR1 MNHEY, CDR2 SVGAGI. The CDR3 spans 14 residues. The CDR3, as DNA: TGTGCCAGCAGTTACGGGCAGACTAACTATGGCTACACCTTC. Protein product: CASSYGQTNYGYTF.

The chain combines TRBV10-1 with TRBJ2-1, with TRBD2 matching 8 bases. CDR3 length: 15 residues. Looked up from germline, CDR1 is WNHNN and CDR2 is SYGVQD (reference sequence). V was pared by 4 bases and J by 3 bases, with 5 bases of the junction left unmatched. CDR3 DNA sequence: TGCGCCAGCAGTGCGACAGCGGGAGACTACAATGAGCAGTTCTTC. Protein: CASSATAGDYNEQFF.

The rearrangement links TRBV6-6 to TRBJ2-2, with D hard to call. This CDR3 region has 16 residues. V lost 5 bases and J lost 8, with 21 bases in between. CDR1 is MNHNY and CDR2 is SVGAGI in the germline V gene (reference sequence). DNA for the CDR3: TGTGCCAGCAGTACGGTCACTCTCCTCACCTCAGGGGAGCTGTTTTTT. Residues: CASSTVTLLTSGELFF.

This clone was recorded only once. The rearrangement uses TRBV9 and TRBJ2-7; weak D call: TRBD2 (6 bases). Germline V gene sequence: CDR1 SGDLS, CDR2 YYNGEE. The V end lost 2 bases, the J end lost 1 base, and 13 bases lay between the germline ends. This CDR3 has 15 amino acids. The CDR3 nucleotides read TGTGCCAGCAGCGTGGGAATGGAGGGGTCCTACGAGCAGTACTTC. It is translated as CASSVGMEGSYEQYF.

DNA for the CDR3: TGTGCCAGCAGTGGGGATCCCCCCAACTATGGCTACACCTTC. Its translation is CASSGDPPNYGYTF. The V gene is TRBV2, the J gene TRBJ1-2; D is undetermined. The CDR3 is made up of 14 amino acids. Per the germline V gene, CDR1 is SNHLY and CDR2 is FYNNEI. Trimming cost V 4 bases and J 2 bases, with 11 bases left between them. Supplemented by reference TRBV2 and TRBJ1-2, the full variable domain reads EPEVTQTPSHQVTQMGQEVILRCVPISNHLYFYWYRQILGQKVEFLVSFYNNEISEKSEIFDDQFSVERPDGSNFTLKIRSTKLEDSAMYFCASSGDPPNYGYTFGSGTRLTVV.

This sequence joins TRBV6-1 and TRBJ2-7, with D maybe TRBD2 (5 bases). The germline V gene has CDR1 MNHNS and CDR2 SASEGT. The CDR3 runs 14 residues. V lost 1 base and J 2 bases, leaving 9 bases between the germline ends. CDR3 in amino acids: CASSEGGLTYEQYF. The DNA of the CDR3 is TGTGCCAGCAGTGAAGGAGGACTTACCTACGAGCAGTACTTC.

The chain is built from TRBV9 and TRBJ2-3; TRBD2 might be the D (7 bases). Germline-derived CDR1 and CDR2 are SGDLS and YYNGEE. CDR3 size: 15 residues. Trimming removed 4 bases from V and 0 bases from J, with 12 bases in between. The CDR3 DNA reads TGTGCCAGCAGCCCAGGGGAGGGCAGCACAGATACGCAGTATTTT. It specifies CASSPGEGSTDTQYF. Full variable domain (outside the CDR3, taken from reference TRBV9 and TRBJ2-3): DSGVTQTPKHLITATGQRVTLRCSPRSGDLSVYWYQQSLDQGLQFLIQYYNGEERAKGNILERFSAQQFPDLHSELNLSSLELGDSALYFCASSPGEGSTDTQYFGPGTRLTVL.

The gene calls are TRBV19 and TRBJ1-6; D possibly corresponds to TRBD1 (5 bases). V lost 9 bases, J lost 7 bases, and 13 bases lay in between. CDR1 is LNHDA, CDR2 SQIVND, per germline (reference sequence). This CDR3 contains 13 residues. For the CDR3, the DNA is TGTGCCAGACCGGGACGAAACAATTCACCCCTCCACTTT. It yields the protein CARPGRNNSPLHF.

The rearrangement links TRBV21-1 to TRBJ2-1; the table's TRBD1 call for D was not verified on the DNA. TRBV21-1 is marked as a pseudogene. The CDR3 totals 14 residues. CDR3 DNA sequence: TGTGCCAGCAGCAATTTTGGGCCCTACAATGAGCAGTTCTTC. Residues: CASSNFGPYNEQFF.

For the CDR3, the DNA is TGTGCCAGCTCACCACCTCAATATAGTCAGAACACTGAAGCTTTCTTT. It codes for CASSPPQYSQNTEAFF. V is TRBV18 and J is TRBJ1-1; D is unclear. This CDR3 is 16 amino acids long. The V gene's germline CDR1 is KGHSH and CDR2 LQKENI. With 0 bases removed from V and 1 base from J, the gap between germline ends came to 12 bases.

The CDR3 DNA follows: TGCAGTGTTCCACGAGGGCAGCCCCAGCATTTT. It specifies CSVPRGQPQHF. The rearrangement uses TRBV20-1 and TRBJ1-5, with D unresolved. The V gene's germline CDR1 is DFQATT and CDR2 SNEGSKA (reference sequence). This CDR3 contains 11 residues. With 7 bases removed from V and 7 bases from J, the gap between germline ends came to 11 bases.

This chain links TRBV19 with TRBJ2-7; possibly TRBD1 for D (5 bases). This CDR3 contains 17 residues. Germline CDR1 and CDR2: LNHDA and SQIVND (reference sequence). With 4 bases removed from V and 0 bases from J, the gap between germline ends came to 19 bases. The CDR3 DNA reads TGTGCCAGTAGTACCCTCGAGGCAGGGCGCGACTCCTACGAGCAGTACTTC. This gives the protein CASSTLEAGRDSYEQYF.

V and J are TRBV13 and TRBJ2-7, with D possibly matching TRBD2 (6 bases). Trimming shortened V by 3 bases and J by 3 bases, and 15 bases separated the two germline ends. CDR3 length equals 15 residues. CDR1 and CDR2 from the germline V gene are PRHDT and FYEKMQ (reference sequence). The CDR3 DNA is TGTGCCAGCAGCTTTCGGGGAAGGACTATCTACGAGCAGTACTTC. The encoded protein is CASSFRGRTIYEQYF.

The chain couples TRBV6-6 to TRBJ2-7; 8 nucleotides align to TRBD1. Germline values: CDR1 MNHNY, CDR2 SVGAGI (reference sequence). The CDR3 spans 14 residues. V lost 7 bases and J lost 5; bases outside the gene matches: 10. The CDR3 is CASTPGQGAHEQYF. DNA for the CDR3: TGTGCCAGCACCCCCGGGCAGGGGGCCCACGAGCAGTACTTC.

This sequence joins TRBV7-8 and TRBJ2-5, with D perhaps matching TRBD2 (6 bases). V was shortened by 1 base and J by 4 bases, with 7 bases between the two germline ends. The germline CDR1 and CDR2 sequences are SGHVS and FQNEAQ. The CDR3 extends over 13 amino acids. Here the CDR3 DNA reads TGTGCCAGCAGCTTAGACGGGGGAGAGACCCAGTACTTC. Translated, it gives CASSLDGGETQYF.

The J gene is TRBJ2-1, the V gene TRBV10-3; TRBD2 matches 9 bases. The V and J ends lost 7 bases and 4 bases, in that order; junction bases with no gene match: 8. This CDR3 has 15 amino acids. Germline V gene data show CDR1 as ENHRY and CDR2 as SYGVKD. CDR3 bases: TGTGCCATCACCCGAGCGGGAGGCGGATACAATGAGCAGTTCTTC. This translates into CAITRAGGGYNEQFF.

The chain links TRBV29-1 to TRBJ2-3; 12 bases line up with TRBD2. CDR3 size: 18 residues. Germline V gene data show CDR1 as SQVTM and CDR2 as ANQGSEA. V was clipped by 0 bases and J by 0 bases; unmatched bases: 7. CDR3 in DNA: TGCAGCGTTGAAGAGAGGCTAGCGGGAGGGTTAAGCACAGATACGCAGTATTTT. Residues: CSVEERLAGGLSTDTQYF.

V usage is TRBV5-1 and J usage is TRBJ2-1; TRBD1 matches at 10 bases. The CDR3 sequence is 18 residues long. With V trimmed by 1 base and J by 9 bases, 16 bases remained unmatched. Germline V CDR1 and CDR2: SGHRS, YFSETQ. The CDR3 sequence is CASSLLTAGQGSLGEQFF. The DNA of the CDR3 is TGCGCCAGCAGCTTGCTTACGGCGGGACAGGGGTCACTTGGTGAGCAGTTCTTC.

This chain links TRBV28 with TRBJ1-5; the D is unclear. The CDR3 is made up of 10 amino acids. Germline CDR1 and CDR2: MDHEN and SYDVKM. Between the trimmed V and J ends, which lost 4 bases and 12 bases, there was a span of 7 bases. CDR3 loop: CASSSLSQHF. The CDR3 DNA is TGTGCCAGCAGTTCCCTGAGCCAGCATTTT.

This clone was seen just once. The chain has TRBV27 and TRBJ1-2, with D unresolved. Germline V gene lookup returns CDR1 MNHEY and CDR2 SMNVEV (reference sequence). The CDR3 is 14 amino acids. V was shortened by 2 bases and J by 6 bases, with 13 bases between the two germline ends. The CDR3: CASSLGSGRDGYTF. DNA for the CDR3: TGTGCCAGCAGTTTAGGGTCGGGGAGGGATGGCTACACCTTC.

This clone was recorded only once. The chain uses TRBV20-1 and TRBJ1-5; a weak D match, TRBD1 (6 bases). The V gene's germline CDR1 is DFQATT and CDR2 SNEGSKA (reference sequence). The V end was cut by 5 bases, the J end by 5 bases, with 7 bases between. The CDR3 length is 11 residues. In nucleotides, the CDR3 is TGCAGTGCTTCAGGGGATCAGCCCCAGCATTTT. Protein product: CSASGDQPQHF.